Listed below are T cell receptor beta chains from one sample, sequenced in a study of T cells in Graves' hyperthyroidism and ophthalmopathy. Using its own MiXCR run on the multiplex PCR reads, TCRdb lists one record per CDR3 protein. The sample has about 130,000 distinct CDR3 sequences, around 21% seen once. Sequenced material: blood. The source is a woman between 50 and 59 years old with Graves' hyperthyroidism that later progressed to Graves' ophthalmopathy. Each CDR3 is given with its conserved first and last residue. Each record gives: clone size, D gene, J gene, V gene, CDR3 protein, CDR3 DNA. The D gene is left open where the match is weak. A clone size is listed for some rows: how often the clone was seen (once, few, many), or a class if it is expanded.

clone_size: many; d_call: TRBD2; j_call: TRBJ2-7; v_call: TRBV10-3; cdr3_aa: CAISTGTSGKVEQYF; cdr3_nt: TGTGCCATCAGTACCGGGACTAGCGGGAAGGTCGAGCAGTACTTC
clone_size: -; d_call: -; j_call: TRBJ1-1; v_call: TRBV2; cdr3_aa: CASSENRMNTEAFF; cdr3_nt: TGTGCCAGCAGTGAAAATCGGATGAACACTGAAGCTTTCTTT
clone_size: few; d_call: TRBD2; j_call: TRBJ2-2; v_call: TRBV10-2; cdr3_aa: CATGLVTGELFF; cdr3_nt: TGCGCCACGGGACTAGTCACCGGGGAGCTGTTTTTT
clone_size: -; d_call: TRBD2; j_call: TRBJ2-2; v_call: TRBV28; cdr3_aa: CASKAGRTHTGELFF; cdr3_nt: TGTGCCAGCAAAGCCGGGAGGACGCACACCGGGGAGCTGTTTTTT
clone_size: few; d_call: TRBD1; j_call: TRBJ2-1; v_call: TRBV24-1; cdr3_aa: CATSDLGTGVTEQFF; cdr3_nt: TGTGCCACCAGTGATTTAGGGACAGGGGTAACCGAGCAGTTCTTC
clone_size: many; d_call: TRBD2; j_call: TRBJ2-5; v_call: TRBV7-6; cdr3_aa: CASSLRGSGQETQYF; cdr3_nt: TGTGCCAGCAGCTTGAGGGGTAGCGGGCAAGAGACCCAGTACTTC
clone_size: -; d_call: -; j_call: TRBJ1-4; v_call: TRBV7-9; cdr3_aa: CASSLQGLNEKLFF; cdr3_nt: TGTGCCAGCAGTTTACAGGGATTAAATGAAAAACTGTTTTTT
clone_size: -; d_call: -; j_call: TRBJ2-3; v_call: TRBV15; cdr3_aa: CATSSSREISTDTQYF; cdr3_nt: TGTGCCACCAGCAGTAGCCGGGAGATCAGCACAGATACGCAGTATTTT
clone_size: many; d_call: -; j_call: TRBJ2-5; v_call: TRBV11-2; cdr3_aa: CASSAGALMGETQYF; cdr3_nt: TGTGCCAGCAGCGCAGGGGCCCTCATGGGAGAGACCCAGTACTTC
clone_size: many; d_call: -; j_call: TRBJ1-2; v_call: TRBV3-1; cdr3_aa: CASSQGGGAGNYGYTF; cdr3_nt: TGTGCCAGCAGCCAAGGGGGGGGGGCCGGCAACTATGGCTACACCTTC
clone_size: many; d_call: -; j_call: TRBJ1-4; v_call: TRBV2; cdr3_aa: CASMRQNEKLFF; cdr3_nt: TGTGCCAGCATGAGGCAGAATGAAAAACTGTTTTTT
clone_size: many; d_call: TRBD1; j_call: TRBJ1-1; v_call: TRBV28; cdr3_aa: CACLGQRLTEAFF; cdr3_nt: TGTGCCTGCTTGGGACAGCGCCTCACTGAAGCTTTCTTT
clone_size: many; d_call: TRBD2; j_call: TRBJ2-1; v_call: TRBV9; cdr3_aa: CASSVTGTSAGEQFF; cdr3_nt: TGTGCCAGCAGCGTTACCGGGACTAGCGCGGGTGAGCAGTTCTTC
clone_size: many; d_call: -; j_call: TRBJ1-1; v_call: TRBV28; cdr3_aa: CASKSNRIEAFF; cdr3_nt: TGTGCCAGCAAAAGTAACAGGATCGAAGCTTTCTTT
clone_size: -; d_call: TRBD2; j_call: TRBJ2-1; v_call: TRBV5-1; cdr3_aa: CASSLEAGTSGSPEQFF; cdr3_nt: TGCGCCAGCAGCTTGGAGGCCGGGACTAGCGGGAGTCCTGAGCAGTTCTTC
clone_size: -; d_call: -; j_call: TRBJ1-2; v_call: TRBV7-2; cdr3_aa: CASSEDSFYGYTF; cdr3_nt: TGTGCCAGCAGCGAGGACAGCTTCTATGGCTACACCTTC
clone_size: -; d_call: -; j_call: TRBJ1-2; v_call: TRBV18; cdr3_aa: CASSPVQSLAPNYGYTF; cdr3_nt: TGTGCCAGCTCACCAGTGCAGTCACTAGCCCCTAACTATGGCTACACCTTC
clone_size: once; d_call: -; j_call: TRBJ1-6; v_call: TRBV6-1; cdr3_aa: CASSPGGLSPLHF; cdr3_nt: TGTGCCAGCAGTCCCGGGGGGCTCTCACCCCTCCACTTT
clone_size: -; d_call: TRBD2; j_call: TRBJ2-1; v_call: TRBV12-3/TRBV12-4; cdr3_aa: CASTAGPGINEQFF; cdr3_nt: TGTGCCAGTACAGCGGGACCAGGCATTAATGAGCAGTTCTTC
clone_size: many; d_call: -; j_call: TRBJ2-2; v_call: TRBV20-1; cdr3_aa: CSARGGYTGELFF; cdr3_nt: TGCAGTGCTAGAGGAGGGTACACCGGGGAGCTGTTTTTT
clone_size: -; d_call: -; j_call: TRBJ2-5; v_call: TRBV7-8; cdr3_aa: CASSLADKETQYF; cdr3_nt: TGTGCCAGCAGCTTAGCAGATAAAGAGACCCAGTACTTC
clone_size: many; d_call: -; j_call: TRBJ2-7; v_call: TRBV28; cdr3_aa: CASSLGSAGTYEQYF; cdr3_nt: TGTGCCAGCAGTTTAGGATCGGCAGGAACCTACGAGCAGTACTTC
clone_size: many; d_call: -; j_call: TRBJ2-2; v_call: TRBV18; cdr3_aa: CASSPLTETGELFF; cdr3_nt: TGTGCCAGCTCACCACTGACGGAGACCGGGGAGCTGTTTTTT
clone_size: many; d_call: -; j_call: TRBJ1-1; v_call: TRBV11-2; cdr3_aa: CASSLATMATFF; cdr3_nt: TGTGCCAGCAGCTTGGCCACGATGGCCACTTTCTTT
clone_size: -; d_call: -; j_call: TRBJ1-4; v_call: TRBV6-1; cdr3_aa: CASSEAVGATNEKLLF; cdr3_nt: TGTGCCAGCAGTGAAGCGGTGGGGGCAACTAATGAAAAACTGCTTTTT
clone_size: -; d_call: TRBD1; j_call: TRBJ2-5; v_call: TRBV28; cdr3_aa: CASSQRGLETQYF; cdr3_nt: TGTGCCAGCAGCCAAAGGGGGCTGGAGACCCAGTACTTC
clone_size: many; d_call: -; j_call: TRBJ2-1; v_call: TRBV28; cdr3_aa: CASRGNSPHYNEQFF; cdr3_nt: TGTGCCAGCAGGGGGAATAGTCCCCATTACAATGAGCAGTTCTTC
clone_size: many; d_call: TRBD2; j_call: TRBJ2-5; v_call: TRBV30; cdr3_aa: CAWSVAGGRGTQYF; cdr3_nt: TGTGCCTGGAGTGTAGCGGGAGGAAGAGGGACCCAGTACTTC
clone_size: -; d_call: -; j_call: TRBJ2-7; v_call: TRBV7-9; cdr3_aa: CASSFTETYEQYF; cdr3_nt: TGTGCCAGCAGCTTCACAGAAACCTACGAGCAGTACTTC
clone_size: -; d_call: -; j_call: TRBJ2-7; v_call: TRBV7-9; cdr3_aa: CASSGDLVSYEQYF; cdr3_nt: TGTGCCAGCAGCGGCGACTTAGTCTCCTACGAGCAGTACTTC
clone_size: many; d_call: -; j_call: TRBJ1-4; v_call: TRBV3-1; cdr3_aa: CASSHEDVPKLFF; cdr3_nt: TGTGCCAGCAGCCACGAGGACGTACCGAAACTGTTTTTT
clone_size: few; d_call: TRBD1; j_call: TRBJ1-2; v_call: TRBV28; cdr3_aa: CASSSGQGVKGYTF; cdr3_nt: TGTGCCAGCAGTTCAGGACAGGGAGTCAAGGGCTACACCTTC
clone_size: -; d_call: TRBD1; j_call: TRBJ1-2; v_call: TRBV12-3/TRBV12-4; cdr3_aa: CASGDRSYGYTF; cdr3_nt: TGTGCCAGCGGGGACAGGAGTTATGGCTACACCTTC
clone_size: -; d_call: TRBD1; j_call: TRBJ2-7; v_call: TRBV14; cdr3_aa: CASRAGTGGSEQYF; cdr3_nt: TGTGCCAGCAGGGCCGGGACAGGGGGCTCCGAGCAGTACTTC
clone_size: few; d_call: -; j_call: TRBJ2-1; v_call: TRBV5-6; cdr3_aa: CASTTGDRHNEQFF; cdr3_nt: TGTGCCAGCACCACGGGGGACCGACACAATGAGCAGTTCTTC
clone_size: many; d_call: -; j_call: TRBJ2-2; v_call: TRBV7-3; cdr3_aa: CASSPSNTGELFF; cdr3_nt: TGTGCCAGCAGCCCGTCGAACACCGGGGAGCTGTTTTTT
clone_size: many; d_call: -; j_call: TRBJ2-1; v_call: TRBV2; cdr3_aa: CASSGADEQFF; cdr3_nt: TGTGCCAGCAGTGGGGCCGATGAGCAGTTCTTC
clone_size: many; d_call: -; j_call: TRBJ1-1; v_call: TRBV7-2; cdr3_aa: CASSPRVIAYGNTEAFF; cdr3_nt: TGTGCCAGCAGCCCCCGAGTAATTGCGTACGGGAACACTGAAGCTTTCTTT
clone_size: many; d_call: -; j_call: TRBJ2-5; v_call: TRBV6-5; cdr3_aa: CASSYGQYQETQYF; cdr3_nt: TGTGCCAGCAGTTACGGACAGTACCAAGAGACCCAGTACTTC
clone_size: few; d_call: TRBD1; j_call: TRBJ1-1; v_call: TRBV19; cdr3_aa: CASSIDNRGSAFF; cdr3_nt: TGTGCCAGTAGTATTGATAACAGGGGATCAGCTTTCTTT
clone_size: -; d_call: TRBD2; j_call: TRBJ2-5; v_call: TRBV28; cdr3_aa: CASSLRPGLAGKETQYF; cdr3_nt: TGTGCCAGCAGTCTGAGGCCGGGACTAGCGGGAAAAGAGACCCAGTACTTC
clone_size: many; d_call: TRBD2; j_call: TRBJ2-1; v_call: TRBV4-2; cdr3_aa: CASSQDPRTSGNEQFF; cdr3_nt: TGTGCCAGCAGCCAAGATCCCCGGACTAGCGGTAATGAGCAGTTCTTC